This TCR beta chain was recovered during a study of blood T cell repertoires in COVID-19. Study at large: The United States, Italy and Spain supplied acute and convalescent COVID-19 samples.

In the original processing: Quantification of nucleated cells was approximated via reference gene primer amplification. Data came from immunoSEQ multiplex PCR; TCRdb stores just in-frame clones and leaves some out. Clonal size and the V and J genes are those of that table, whereas D and trimming came from the DNA. The data show about 210,000 clones, with about 83% seen just once and approximately 6.2% held by the top ten. Germline CDR1 is MDHEN and CDR2 is SYDVKM. The CDR3 is 12 residues long. V was pared by 7 bases and J by 3 bases, with 7 bases between. This chain joins TRBV28 and TRBJ1-5; D not certain. The TCR was taken from a man aged 60 to 69 who had recovered from COVID-19. The sample taken for sequencing was peripheral blood. The CDR3 sequence is CASINNNQPQHF. In nucleotides, the CDR3 is TGTGCCAGCATCAACAACAATCAGCCCCAGCATTTT.